The clone carrying this T cell receptor beta chain has just a few counts. Its antigen remains unidentified. Both peripheral blood and punch biopsies of lesional scalp skin were obtained from patients who had alopecia areata. These data originate in a study of CD8+ T cells in alopecia areata. The wider study: Treated patients took oral tofacitinib at 5 to 10 mg twice daily. Tofacitinib therapy took 6 to 18 months; 6 months off drug came after.

Regarding the study as a whole: Higher clonality and more expanded CD8+ clones appeared in lesional than normal scalp.

RNA, once extracted, was reverse transcribed into cDNA for use as the sequencing template. Method: immunoSEQ multiplex PCR; TCRdb's copy keeps in-frame clones and lacks some. Found here are roughly 200,000 clones, roughly 59% of them singletons; the top ten hold 1.5% to 2%. The sequencing here drew on CD4+ T cells sorted from blood, taken at week 0. This TCR came from a human donor with alopecia areata.

The CDR3 bases are TGTGCCAGTGAAGAGAATATGGGCTATGGCTACACCTTC. The encoded protein is CASEENMGYGYTF. The chain carries TRBV7-9 and TRBJ1-2; D not certain. The V end was cut by 9 bases, the J end by 4 bases, with 15 bases between. This CDR3 has 13 residues. The germline V gene has CDR1 SEHNR and CDR2 FQNEAQ (reference sequence).